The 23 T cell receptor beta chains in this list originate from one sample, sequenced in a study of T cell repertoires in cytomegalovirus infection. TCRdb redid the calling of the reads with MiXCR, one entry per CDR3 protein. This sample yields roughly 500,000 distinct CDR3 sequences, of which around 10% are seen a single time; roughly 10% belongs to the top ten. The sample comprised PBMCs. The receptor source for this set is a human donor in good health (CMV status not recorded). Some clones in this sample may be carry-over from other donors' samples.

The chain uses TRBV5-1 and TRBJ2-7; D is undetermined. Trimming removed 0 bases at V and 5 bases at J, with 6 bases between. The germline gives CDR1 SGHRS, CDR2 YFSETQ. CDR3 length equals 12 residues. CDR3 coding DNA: TGCGCCAGCAGCTTGGCCCCCCACGAGCAGTACTTC. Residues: CASSLAPHEQYF.

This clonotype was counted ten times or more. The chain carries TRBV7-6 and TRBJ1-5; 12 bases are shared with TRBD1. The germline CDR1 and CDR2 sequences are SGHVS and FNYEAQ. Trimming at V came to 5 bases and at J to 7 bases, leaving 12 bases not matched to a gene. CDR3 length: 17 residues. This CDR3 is CASSPDSGTGGVQPQHF. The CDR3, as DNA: TGTGCCAGCAGCCCAGACTCCGGGACAGGGGGCGTGCAGCCCCAGCATTTT.

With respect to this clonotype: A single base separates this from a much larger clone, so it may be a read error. CDR3 loop: CASGLAGRDTGELFF. For the CDR3, the DNA is TGCGCCAGCGGCTTGGCGGGCAGGGACACCGGGGAGCTGTTTTTT. The V gene is TRBV5-1, the J gene TRBJ2-2; the D gene could be TRBD1 or TRBD2 (5 bases each). This CDR3 has 15 residues. Looked up from germline, CDR1 is SGHRS and CDR2 is YFSETQ.

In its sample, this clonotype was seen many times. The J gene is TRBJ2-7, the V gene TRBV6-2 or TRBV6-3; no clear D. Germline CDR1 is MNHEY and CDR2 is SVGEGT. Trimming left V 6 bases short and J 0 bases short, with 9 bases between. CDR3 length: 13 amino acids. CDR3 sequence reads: CASSKGYSYEQYF. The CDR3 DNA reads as TGTGCCAGCAGCAAAGGATACTCCTACGAGCAGTACTTC.

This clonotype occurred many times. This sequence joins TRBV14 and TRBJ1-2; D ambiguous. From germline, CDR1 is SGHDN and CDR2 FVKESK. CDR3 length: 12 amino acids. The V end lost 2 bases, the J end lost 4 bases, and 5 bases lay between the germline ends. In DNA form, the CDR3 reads TGTGCCAGCAGCCAACGACTCTATGGCTACACCTTC. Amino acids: CASSQRLYGYTF.

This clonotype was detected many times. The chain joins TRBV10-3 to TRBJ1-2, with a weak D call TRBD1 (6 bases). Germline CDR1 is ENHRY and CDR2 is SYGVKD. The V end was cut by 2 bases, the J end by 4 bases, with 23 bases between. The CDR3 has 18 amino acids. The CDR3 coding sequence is TGTGCCATCAGTGAGAGAGAGGGAGGTCTGGGACACATCTATGGCTACACCTTC. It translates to CAISEREGGLGHIYGYTF.

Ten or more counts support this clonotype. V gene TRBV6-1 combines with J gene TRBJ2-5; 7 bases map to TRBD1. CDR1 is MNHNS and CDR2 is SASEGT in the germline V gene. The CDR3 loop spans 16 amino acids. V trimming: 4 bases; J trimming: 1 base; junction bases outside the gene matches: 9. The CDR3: CASSGRQGNAQETQYF. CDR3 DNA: TGTGCCAGCAGTGGACGACAGGGAAACGCCCAAGAGACCCAGTACTTC.

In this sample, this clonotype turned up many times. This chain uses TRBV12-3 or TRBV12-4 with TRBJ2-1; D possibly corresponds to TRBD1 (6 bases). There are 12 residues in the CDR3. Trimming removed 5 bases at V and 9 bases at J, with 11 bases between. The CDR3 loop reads CASSTTGGEQFF. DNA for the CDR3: TGTGCCAGCAGTACGACAGGAGGTGAGCAGTTCTTC.

CDR3 amino acids: CASSLWFRQETQYF. Written as DNA, the CDR3 is TGTGCCAGCAGTTTATGGTTCAGACAAGAGACCCAGTACTTC. This sequence joins TRBV28 and TRBJ2-5, with D uncertain. Trimming stripped 0 bases from V and 2 bases from J, with 7 bases between. Germline lookup yields CDR1 MDHEN and CDR2 SYDVKM. CDR3 length: 14 amino acids.

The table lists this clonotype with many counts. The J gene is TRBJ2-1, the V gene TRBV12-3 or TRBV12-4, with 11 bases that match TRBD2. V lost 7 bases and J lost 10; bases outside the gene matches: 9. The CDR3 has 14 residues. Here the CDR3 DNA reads TGTGCCAGCACTCCAGTAGCGGGAGGGGGGGAGCAGTTCTTC. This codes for CASTPVAGGGEQFF.

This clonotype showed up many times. CDR3 sequence (DNA): TGTGCCAGCAGTGCAGTTGACCAGGGAAACATTCAGTACTTC. This codes for CASSAVDQGNIQYF. The chain joins TRBV2 to TRBJ2-4; D might be TRBD1 (5 bases). Trimming took 4 bases from V and 6 from J, leaving 13 bases between them. The CDR3 runs to 14 residues. In germline, CDR1 is SNHLY, CDR2 FYNNEI.

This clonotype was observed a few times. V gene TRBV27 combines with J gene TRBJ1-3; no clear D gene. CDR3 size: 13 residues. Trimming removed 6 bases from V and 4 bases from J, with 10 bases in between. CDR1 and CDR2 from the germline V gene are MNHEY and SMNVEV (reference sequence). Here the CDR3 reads CASSEPGGNTIYF. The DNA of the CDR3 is TGTGCCAGCAGCGAGCCTGGGGGAAACACCATATATTTT.

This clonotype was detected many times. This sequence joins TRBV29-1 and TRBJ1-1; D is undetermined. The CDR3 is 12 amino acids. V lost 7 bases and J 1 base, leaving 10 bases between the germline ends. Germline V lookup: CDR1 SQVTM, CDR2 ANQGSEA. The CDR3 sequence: CSAWRENTEAFF. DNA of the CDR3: TGCAGCGCCTGGAGGGAGAACACTGAAGCTTTCTTT.

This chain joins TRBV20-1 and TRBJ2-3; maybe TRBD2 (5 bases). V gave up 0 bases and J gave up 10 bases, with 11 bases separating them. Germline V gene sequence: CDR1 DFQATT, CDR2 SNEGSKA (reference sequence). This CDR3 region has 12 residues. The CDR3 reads CSAREGSKSQYF. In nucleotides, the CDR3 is TGCAGTGCTAGAGAGGGGAGTAAATCGCAGTATTTT.

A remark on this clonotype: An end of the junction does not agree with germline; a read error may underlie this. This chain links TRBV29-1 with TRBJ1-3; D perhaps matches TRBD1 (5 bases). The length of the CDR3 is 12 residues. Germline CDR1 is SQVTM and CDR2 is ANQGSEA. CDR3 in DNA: TGCAGCGTTGAAGGTGAGGGGAGCACCGTATATTTT. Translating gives CSVEGEGSTVYF.

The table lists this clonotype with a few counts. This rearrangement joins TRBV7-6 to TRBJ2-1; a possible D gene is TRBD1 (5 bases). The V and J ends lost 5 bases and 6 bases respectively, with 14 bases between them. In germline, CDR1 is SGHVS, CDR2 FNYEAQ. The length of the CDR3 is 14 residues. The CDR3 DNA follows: TGTGCCAGCAGCCGGGCAGGGATGTCCAATGAGCAGTTCTTC. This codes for CASSRAGMSNEQFF.

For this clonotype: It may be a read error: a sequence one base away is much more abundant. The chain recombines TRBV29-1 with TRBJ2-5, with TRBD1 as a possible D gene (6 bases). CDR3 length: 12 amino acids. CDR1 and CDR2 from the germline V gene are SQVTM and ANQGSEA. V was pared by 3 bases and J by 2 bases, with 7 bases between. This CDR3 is CSVERGQETQYF. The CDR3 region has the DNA TGCAGCGTTGAGAGGGGGCAAGAGACCCAGTACTTC. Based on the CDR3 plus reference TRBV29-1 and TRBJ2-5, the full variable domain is SAVISQKPSRDICQRGTSLTIQCQVDSQVTMMFWYRQQPGQSLTLIATANQGSEATYESGFVIDKFPISRPNLTFSTLTVSNMSPEDSSIYLCSVERGQETQYFGPGTRLLVL.

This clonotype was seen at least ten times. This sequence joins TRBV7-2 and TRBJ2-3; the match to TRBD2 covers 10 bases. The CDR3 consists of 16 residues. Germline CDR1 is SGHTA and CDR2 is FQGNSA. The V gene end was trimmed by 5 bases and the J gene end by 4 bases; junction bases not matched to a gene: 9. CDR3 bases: TGTGCCAGCAGCGCCTCCGGGACTAGCGCAGCAGATACGCAGTATTTT. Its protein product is CASSASGTSAADTQYF.

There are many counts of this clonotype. CDR3 region: CASSHDGTGNSGANVLTF. In nucleotides, the CDR3 is TGCGCCAGCAGCCATGACGGGACAGGAAACTCTGGGGCCAACGTCCTGACTTTC. The chain uses TRBV4-1 and TRBJ2-6, with 8 bases fitting TRBD1. In germline, CDR1 is MGHRA, CDR2 YSYEKL. Trimming removed 3 bases from V and 0 bases from J; junction bases left unmatched: 7. The CDR3 runs 18 residues.

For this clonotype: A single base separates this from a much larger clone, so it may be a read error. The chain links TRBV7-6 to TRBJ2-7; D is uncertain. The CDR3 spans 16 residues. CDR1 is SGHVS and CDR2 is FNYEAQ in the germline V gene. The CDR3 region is CASSLPRPTPLYGQYF. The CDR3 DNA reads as TGTGCCAGCAGCTTACCACGACCGACCCCCCTCTACGGGCAGTACTTC.

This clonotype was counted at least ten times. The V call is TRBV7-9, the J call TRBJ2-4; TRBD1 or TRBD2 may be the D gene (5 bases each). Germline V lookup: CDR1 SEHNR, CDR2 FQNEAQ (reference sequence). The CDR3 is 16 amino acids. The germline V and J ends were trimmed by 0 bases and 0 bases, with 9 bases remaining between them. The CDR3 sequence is CASSLALGVAKNIQYF. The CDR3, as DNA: TGTGCCAGCAGCTTAGCCCTGGGGGTAGCCAAAAACATTCAGTACTTC.

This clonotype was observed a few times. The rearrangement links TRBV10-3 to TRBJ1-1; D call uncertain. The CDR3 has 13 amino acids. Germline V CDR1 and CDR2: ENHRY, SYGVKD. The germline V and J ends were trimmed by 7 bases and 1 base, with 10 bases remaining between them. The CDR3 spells CAINRQTNTEAFF. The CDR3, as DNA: TGTGCCATCAATCGGCAGACGAACACTGAAGCTTTCTTT.

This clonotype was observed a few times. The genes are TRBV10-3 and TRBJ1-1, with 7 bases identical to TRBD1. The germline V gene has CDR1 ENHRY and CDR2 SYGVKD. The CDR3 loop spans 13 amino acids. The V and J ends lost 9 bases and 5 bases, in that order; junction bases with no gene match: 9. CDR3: CAISQGGLTEAFF. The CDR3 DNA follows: TGTGCCATTAGTCAGGGGGGGTTGACTGAAGCTTTCTTT.